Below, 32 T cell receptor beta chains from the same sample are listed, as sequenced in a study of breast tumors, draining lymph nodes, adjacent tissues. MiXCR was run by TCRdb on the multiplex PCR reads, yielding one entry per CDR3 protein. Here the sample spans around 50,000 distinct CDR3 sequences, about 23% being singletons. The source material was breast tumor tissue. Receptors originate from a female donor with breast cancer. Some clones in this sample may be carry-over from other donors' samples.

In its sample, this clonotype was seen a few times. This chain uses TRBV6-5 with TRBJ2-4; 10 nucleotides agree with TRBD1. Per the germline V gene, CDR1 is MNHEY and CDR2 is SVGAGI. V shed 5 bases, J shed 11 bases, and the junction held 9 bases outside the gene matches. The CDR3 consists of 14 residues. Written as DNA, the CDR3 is TGTGCCAGCAGTAACCCGGGACAGGGGTTTGTTCAGTACTTC. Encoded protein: CASSNPGQGFVQYF.

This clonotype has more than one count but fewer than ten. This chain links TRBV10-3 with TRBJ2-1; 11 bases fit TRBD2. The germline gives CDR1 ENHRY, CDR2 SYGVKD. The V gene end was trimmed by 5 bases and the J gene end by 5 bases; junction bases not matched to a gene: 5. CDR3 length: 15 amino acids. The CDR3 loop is CAISKLAGVNNEQFF. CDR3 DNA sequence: TGTGCCATCAGTAAACTAGCGGGAGTCAACAATGAGCAGTTCTTC.

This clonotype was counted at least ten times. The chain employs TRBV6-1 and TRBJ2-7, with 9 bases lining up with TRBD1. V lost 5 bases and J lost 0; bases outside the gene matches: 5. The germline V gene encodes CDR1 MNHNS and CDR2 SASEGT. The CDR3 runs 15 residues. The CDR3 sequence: CASSKTTGGSYEQYF. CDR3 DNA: TGTGCCAGCAGTAAGACGACAGGGGGCTCCTACGAGCAGTACTTC.

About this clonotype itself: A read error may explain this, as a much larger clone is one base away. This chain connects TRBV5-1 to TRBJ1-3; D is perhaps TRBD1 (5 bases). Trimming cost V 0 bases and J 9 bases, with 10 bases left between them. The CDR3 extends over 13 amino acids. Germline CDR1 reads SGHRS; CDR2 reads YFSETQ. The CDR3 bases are TGCGCCAGCAGCTTGGCCTGGGGGGGCACCATATATTTT. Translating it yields CASSLAWGGTIYF.

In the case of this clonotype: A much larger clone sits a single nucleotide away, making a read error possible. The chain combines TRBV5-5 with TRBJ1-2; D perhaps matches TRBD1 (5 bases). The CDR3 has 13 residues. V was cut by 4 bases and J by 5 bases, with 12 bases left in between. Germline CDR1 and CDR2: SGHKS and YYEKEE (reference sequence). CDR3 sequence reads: CASSRGPKYGYTF. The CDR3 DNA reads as TGTGCCAGCAGCCGGGGACCGAAGTATGGCTACACCTTC.

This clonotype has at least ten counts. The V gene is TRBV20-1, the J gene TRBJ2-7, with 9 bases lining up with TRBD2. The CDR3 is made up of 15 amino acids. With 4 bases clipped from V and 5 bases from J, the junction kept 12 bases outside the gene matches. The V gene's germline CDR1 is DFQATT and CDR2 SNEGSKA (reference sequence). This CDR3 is CSATNPIAGADEQYF. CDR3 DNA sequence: TGCAGTGCTACAAACCCTATAGCGGGAGCCGACGAGCAGTACTTC.

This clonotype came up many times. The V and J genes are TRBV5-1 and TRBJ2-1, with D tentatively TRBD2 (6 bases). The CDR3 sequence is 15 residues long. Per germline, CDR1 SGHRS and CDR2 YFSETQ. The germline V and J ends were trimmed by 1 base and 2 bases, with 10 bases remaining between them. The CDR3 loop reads CASSLSGEAYNEQFF. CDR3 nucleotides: TGCGCCAGCAGCTTGTCCGGGGAGGCCTACAATGAGCAGTTCTTC.

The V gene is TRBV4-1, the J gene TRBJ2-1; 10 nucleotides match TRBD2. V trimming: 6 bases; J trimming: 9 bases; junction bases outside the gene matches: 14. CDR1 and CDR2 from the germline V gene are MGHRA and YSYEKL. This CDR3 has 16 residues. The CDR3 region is CASRSDPRASGSEQFF. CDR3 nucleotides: TGCGCCAGCAGGTCAGACCCTAGGGCTAGCGGGAGTGAGCAGTTCTTC.

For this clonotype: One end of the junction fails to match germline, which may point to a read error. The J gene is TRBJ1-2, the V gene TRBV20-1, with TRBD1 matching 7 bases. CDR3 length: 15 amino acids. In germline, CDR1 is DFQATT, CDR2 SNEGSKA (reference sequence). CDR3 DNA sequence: TGCAGTAGGTTGGACAGGCAGTCCCTCAGCCATGGCTACTCCTTC. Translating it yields CSRLDRQSLSHGYSF.

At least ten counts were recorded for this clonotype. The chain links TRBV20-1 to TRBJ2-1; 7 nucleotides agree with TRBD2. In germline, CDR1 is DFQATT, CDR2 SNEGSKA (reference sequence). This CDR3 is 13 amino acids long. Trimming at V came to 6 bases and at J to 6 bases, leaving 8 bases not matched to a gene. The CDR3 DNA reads TGCAGTGCCACGGGGGGTCTTGCCAATGAGCAGTTCTTC. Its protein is CSATGGLANEQFF.

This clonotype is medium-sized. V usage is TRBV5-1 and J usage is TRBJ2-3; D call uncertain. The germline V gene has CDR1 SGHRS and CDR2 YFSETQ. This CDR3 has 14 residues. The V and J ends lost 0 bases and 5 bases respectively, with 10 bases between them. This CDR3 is CASSLETLVDTQYF. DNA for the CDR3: TGCGCCAGCAGCTTGGAGACCCTAGTAGATACGCAGTATTTT.

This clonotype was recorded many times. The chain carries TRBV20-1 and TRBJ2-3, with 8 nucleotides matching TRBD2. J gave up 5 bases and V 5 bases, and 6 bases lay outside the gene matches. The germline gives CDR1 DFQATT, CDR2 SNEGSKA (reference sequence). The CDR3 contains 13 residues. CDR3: CSARGGLVDTQYF. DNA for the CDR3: TGCAGTGCTCGGGGGGGGCTGGTAGATACGCAGTATTTT.

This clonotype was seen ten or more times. The CDR3: CASSFSGGHSNEQFF. DNA for the CDR3: TGTGCCAGCAGCTTTAGCGGGGGGCACAGCAATGAGCAGTTCTTC. This chain links TRBV9 with TRBJ2-1; 10 bases align to TRBD2. This CDR3 comprises 15 residues. Trimming cost V 4 bases and J 6 bases; bases outside gene matches: 7. The V gene's germline CDR1 is SGDLS and CDR2 YYNGEE.

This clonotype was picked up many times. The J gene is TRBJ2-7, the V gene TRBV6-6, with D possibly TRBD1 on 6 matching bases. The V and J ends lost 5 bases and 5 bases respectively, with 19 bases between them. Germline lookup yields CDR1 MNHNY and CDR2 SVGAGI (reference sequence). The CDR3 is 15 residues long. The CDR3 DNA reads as TGTGCCAGCAGTATCCTACAGGGTTTCGAGAACGAGCAGTACTTC. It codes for CASSILQGFENEQYF.

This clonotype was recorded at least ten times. The DNA of the CDR3 is TGCAGCGTTGAGCAGGGTGACTACGAGCAGTACTTC. Translated, it gives CSVEQGDYEQYF. The chain uses TRBV29-1 and TRBJ2-7; weak D call: TRBD1 (5 bases). The germline gives CDR1 SQVTM, CDR2 ANQGSEA. The CDR3 sequence is 12 residues long. The V end lost 3 bases, the J end lost 3 bases, and 9 bases lay between the germline ends.

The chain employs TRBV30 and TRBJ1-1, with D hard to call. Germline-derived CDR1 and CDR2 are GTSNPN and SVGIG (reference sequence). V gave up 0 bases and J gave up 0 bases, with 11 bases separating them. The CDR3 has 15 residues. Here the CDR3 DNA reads TGTGCCTGGAGTGTAAGGCCGTACATGAACACTGAAGCTTTCTTT. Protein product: CAWSVRPYMNTEAFF.

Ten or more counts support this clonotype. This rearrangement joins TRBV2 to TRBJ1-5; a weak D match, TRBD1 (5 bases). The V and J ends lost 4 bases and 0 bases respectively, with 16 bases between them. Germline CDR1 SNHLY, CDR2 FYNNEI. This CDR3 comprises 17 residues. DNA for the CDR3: TGTGCCAGCAGTGTCAGGGTATCGGCTCTTAGCAATCAGCCCCAGCATTTT. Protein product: CASSVRVSALSNQPQHF.

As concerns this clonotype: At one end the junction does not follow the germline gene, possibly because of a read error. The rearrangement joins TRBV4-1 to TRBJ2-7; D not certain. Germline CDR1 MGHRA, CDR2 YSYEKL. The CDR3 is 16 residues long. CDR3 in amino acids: CASSQVVGTLFHEQYF. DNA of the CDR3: TGCGCTAGCAGCCAAGTTGTCGGTACTCTTTTCCACGAGCAGTACTTC.

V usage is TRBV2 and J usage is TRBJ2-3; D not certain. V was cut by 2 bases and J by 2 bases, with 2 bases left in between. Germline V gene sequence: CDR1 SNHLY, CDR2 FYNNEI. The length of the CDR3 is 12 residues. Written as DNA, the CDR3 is TGTGCCAGCAGTGAATACACAGATACGCAGTATTTT. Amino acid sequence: CASSEYTDTQYF. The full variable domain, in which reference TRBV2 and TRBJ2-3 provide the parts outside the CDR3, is EPEVTQTPSHQVTQMGQEVILRCVPISNHLYFYWYRQILGQKVEFLVSFYNNEISEKSEIFDDQFSVERPDGSNFTLKIRSTKLEDSAMYFCASSEYTDTQYFGPGTRLTVL.

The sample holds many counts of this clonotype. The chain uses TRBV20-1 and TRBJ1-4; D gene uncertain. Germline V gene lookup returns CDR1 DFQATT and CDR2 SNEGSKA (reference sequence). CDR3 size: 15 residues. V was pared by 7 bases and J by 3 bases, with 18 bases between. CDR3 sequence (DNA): TGCAGTGTCGGGGAAGGGATCTCGGCTAATGAAAAACTGTTTTTT. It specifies CSVGEGISANEKLFF.

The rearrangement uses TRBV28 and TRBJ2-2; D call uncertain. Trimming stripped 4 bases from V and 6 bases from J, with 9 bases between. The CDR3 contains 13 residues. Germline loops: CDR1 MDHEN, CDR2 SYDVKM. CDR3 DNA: TGTGCCAGCAGTTCCGGACCCCCCGGGGAGCTGTTTTTT. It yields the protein CASSSGPPGELFF.

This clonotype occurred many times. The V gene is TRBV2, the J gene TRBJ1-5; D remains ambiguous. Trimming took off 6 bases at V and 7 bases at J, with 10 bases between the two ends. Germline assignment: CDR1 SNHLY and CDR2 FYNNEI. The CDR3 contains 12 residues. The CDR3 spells CASRPEVQPQHF. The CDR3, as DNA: TGTGCCAGCAGGCCCGAGGTGCAGCCCCAGCATTTT.

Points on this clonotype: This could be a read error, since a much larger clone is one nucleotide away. CDR3 in DNA: TGTGCCAGCAGTTACTCGCGGGGAGCCAATCAGCCCCAGCATTTT. Its protein product is CASSYSRGANQPQHF. The chain combines TRBV6-5 with TRBJ1-5; D is ambiguous. This CDR3 is 15 amino acids long. Trimming took off 0 bases at V and 3 bases at J, with 9 bases between the two ends. Per the germline V gene, CDR1 is MNHEY and CDR2 is SVGAGI.

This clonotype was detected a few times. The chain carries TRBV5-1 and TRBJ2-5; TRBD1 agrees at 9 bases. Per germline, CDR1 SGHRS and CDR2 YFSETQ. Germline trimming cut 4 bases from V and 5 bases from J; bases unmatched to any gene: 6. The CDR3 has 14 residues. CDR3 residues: CASSPGDRVETQYF. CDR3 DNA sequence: TGCGCCAGCAGCCCCGGGGACAGGGTTGAGACCCAGTACTTC.

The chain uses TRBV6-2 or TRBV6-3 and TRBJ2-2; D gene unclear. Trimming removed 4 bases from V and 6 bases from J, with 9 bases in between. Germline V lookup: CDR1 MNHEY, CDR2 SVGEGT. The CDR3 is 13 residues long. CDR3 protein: CASSSLEAGELFF. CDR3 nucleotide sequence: TGTGCCAGCAGTTCCTTAGAGGCCGGGGAGCTGTTTTTT.

The CDR3 reads CASSWDREETQYF. In DNA form, the CDR3 reads TGTGCCAGCTCGTGGGACAGGGAAGAGACCCAGTACTTC. The rearrangement links TRBV18 to TRBJ2-5, with TRBD1 matching over 9 bases. Germline trimming cut 6 bases from V and 3 bases from J; bases unmatched to any gene: 2. This CDR3 contains 13 residues. Germline V gene sequence: CDR1 KGHSH, CDR2 LQKENI.

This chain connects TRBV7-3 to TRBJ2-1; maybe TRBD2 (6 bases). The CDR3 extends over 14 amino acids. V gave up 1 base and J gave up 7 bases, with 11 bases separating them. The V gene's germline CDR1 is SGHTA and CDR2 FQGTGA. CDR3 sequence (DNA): TGTGCCAGCAGCTTAAGGGTAGGGAGGAATGAGCAGTTCTTC. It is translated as CASSLRVGRNEQFF.

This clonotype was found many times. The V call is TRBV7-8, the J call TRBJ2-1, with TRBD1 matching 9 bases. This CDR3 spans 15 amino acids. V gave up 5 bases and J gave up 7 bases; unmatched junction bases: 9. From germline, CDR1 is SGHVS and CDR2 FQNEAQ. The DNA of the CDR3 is TGTGCCAGCAGCCTCCGGGACAGGGCTGTAAATGAGCAGTTCTTC. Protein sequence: CASSLRDRAVNEQFF.

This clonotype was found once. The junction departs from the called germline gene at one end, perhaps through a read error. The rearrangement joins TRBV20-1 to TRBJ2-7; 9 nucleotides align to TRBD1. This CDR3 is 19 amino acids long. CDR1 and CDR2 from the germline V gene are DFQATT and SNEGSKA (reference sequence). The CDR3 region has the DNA TGCGGTGCTAGAGATCATCCGGGACAGGGATCCCCTAGGGTCCCCGAGCAGTACTTC. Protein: CGARDHPGQGSPRVPEQYF.

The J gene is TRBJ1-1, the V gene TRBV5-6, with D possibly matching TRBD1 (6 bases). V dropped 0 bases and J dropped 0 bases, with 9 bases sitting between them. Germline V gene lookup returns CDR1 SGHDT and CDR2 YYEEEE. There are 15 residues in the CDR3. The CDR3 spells CASSLDRVLNTEAFF. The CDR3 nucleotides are TGTGCCAGCAGCTTGGACAGGGTACTGAACACTGAAGCTTTCTTT.

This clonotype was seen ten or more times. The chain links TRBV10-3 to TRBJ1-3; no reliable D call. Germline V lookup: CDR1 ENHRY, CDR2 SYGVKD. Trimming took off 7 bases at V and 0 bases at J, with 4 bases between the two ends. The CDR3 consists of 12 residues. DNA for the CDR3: TGTGCCATCACCGCCTCTGGAAACACCATATATTTT. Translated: CAITASGNTIYF.

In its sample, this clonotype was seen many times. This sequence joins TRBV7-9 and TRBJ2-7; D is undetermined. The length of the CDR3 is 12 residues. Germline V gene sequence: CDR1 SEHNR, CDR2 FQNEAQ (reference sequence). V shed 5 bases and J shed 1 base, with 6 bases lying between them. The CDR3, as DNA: TGTGCCAGCAGCCCGGAATCCTACGAGCAGTACTTC. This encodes CASSPESYEQYF.